This T cell receptor (beta chain) is from a study of siplizumab effects on memory and regulatory T cells. Findings of the study overall: Memory cells seemed less diverse than naive T cells, which also seemed major contributors to the alloresponse. In roughly 80-95% of proliferating CD4+ or CD8+ clones, a naive or memory phenotype could not be assigned.

Comment on this clone: Antigen: not known.

From germline, CDR1 is MNHEY and CDR2 SVGAGI. Trimming took 0 bases from V and 2 from J, leaving 8 bases between them. This CDR3 region has 15 residues. Sequencing used immunoSEQ multiplex PCR; TCRdb keeps in-frame clones, though not all of them. The sample yields approximately 94,000 clones, approximately 93% seen once. The sequenced sample was CD8+ T cells sorted from blood. The source of this sequence is a human donor in good health. The chain is built from TRBV6-5 and TRBJ1-3, with D possibly being TRBD1 (5 bases). The CDR3 region is CASSYSEGTGNTIYF. As DNA, the CDR3 is TGTGCCAGCAGTTACTCGGAGGGGACTGGAAACACCATATATTTT.